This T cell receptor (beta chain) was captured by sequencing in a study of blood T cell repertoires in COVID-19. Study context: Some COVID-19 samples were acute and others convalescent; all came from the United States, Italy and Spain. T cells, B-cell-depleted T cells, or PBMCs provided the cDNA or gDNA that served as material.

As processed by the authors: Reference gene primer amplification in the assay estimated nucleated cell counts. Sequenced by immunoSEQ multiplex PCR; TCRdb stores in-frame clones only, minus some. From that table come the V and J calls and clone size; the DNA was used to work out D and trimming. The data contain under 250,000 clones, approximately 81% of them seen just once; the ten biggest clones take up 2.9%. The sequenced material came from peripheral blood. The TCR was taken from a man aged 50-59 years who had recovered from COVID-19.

CDR3 nucleotide sequence: TGTGCCAGCAGCACGCAGGGTAACTATGGCTACACCTTC. Translation gives CASSTQGNYGYTF. The chain recombines TRBV9 with TRBJ1-2, with a weak D call TRBD1 (5 bases). Trimming removed 4 bases from V and 1 base from J, with 8 bases in between. The CDR3 contains 13 residues. Germline-derived CDR1 and CDR2 are SGDLS and YYNGEE.